The T cell receptor (beta chain) under discussion was sequenced for a study of blood T cell repertoires in COVID-19. About the research overall: The origin of the acute and convalescent COVID-19 samples was the United States, Italy and Spain. PBMCs, B-cell-depleted T cells, or T cells provided the cDNA or gDNA that made up the material.

Libraries were prepared by immunoSEQ multiplex PCR; TCRdb keeps only in-frame clonotypes and omits some of them. The sample carries 70,000 to 100,000 clones, 90% recorded once. V lost 5 bases and J 1 base, leaving 17 bases between the germline ends. The CDR3 runs 16 residues. The germline gives CDR1 SGHTA, CDR2 FQGNSA. This rearrangement joins TRBV7-2 to TRBJ1-1; D unclear. Specimen: peripheral blood. This receptor was obtained from a man aged 55 to 70 with acute or convalescent COVID-19. The CDR3 sequence is CASSIISGEANTEAFF. The CDR3 DNA is TGTGCCAGCAGCATTATAAGCGGGGAGGCGAACACTGAAGCTTTCTTT.